Listed below are T cell receptor beta chains from one sample, sequenced in a study of blood T cells in healthy people across ages. MiXCR, run by TCRdb on the 5' RACE reads, gives a single entry per CDR3 protein. Here the sample spans about 670,000 distinct CDR3 sequences, around 43% being singletons. Sequenced: blood. These receptors were collected from a man older than 75 in good health. CDR3s include the opening cysteine and the closing phenylalanine or tryptophan. A D gene is named only where the DNA matches it firmly. A clone size is listed for some rows: how often the clone was seen (once, few, many), or a class if it is expanded.

J gene: TRBJ1-2
V gene: TRBV9
clone size: -
D gene: TRBD1
CDR3 protein: CASSVAQGALEGYTF
CDR3 DNA: TGTGCCAGCAGCGTTGCTCAGGGGGCCCTAGAGGGCTACACCTTC

J gene: TRBJ2-2
V gene: TRBV3-1
clone size: -
D gene: TRBD2
CDR3 protein: CASSVSGGAPGELFF
CDR3 DNA: TGTGCCAGCAGCGTTAGCGGGGGGGCCCCCGGGGAGCTGTTTTTT

J gene: TRBJ2-5
V gene: TRBV6-1
clone size: few
D gene: TRBD1
CDR3 protein: CASSRTPQGGGETQYF
CDR3 DNA: TGTGCCAGCAGCCGCACACCACAGGGGGGAGGAGAGACCCAGTACTTC

J gene: TRBJ2-1
V gene: TRBV20-1
clone size: -
D gene: TRBD2
CDR3 protein: CSGGGGLTYNEQFF
CDR3 DNA: TGCAGTGGGGGGGGAGGCTTAACCTACAATGAGCAGTTCTTC

J gene: TRBJ2-7
V gene: TRBV29-1
clone size: many
D gene: -
CDR3 protein: CSVEDQRRTAGAYEQYF
CDR3 DNA: TGCAGCGTTGAAGATCAACGCCGAACCGCCGGTGCCTACGAGCAGTACTTC

J gene: TRBJ2-7
V gene: TRBV7-2
clone size: many
D gene: TRBD2
CDR3 protein: CASSTTSGRAWSGYEQYF
CDR3 DNA: TGTGCCAGCAGCACGACTAGCGGGAGGGCCTGGTCCGGCTACGAGCAGTACTTC

J gene: TRBJ2-1
V gene: TRBV5-4
clone size: -
D gene: TRBD2
CDR3 protein: CASSPNLLAGSYNEQFF
CDR3 DNA: TGTGCCAGCAGCCCGAATCTACTAGCGGGCTCCTACAATGAGCAGTTCTTC

J gene: TRBJ1-5
V gene: TRBV2
clone size: -
D gene: TRBD1
CDR3 protein: CASTGGGSWSNQPQHF
CDR3 DNA: TGTGCCAGCACCGGAGGGGGCAGTTGGAGCAATCAGCCCCAGCATTTT

J gene: TRBJ2-3
V gene: TRBV11-2
clone size: -
D gene: -
CDR3 protein: CASSFSGLDTDTQYF
CDR3 DNA: TGTGCCAGCAGCTTTTCGGGCCTAGACACAGATACGCAGTATTTT

J gene: TRBJ1-1
V gene: TRBV12-3/TRBV12-4
clone size: -
D gene: -
CDR3 protein: CASSFLGTTEAFF
CDR3 DNA: TGTGCCAGCAGTTTTTTAGGAACAACTGAAGCTTTCTTT

J gene: TRBJ2-4
V gene: TRBV7-2
clone size: few
D gene: -
CDR3 protein: CASSLGGNAKNIQYF
CDR3 DNA: TGTGCCAGCAGCTTAGGGGGCAACGCCAAAAACATTCAGTACTTC

J gene: TRBJ1-2
V gene: TRBV7-8
clone size: few
D gene: TRBD1
CDR3 protein: CASTGGGQGYGYTF
CDR3 DNA: TGTGCCAGCACCGGGGGGGGACAGGGCTATGGCTACACCTTC

J gene: TRBJ2-1
V gene: TRBV29-1
clone size: -
D gene: TRBD2
CDR3 protein: CSVCLGPMGLAGGTLKDEQFF
CDR3 DNA: TGCAGCGTTTGTCTGGGACCCATGGGACTAGCGGGAGGCACATTAAAGGATGAGCAGTTCTTC

J gene: TRBJ2-3
V gene: TRBV7-2
clone size: -
D gene: -
CDR3 protein: CASSPPPTDTQYF
CDR3 DNA: TGTGCCAGCAGCCCGCCCCCCACAGATACGCAGTATTTT

J gene: TRBJ2-3
V gene: TRBV6-5
clone size: -
D gene: -
CDR3 protein: CASSYSNRQADTQYF
CDR3 DNA: TGTGCCAGCAGTTACTCTAATAGACAGGCAGATACGCAGTATTTT

J gene: TRBJ2-2
V gene: TRBV6-2/TRBV6-3
clone size: -
D gene: TRBD1
CDR3 protein: CASSRRDRGTGELFF
CDR3 DNA: TGTGCCAGCAGTCGCCGGGACAGGGGCACCGGGGAGCTGTTTTTT